The T cell receptor beta chain described here comes from a study of breast tumors, draining lymph nodes, adjacent tissues. Breast cancer patients provided tissue from their axillary draining lymph nodes. General study findings and limits: Tumor and nontumor repertoires were significantly more similar in luminal-like than in basal-like breast cancer. Findings are consistent with lymph node origin and intratumoral expansion of most tumor T cells. Tumor repertoires ranked between lymph nodes and nontumor tissue in diversity, with V and J gene preferences.

This clonotype appeared many times. What it recognizes is unknown. This CDR3 comprises 14 residues. Germline-derived CDR1 and CDR2 are LNHNV and YYDKDF (reference sequence). J gave up 0 bases and V 9 bases, and 4 bases lay outside the gene matches. TCRdb reanalysed the multiplex PCR reads using MiXCR and keeps one entry per CDR3 protein. The sample contains 150,000 to 200,000 distinct CDR3 sequences, roughly a third of which appear only once. The specimen sequenced was axillary lymph node tissue. The clonotype comes from a female donor with breast cancer. Some clones in this sample may be carry-over from other donors' samples. The gene calls are TRBV15 and TRBJ2-3; 9 bases line up with TRBD2. The CDR3 reads CATSAGGSTDTQYF. Here the CDR3 DNA reads TGTGCCACGAGCGCGGGGGGGAGCACAGATACGCAGTATTTT.